The TCR delta chain under discussion was sequenced for a study of γδ T cells in repeated Plasmodium falciparum infection. Study in general: Some Malian samples span acute malaria episodes; others come from no-transmission periods. Findings and limits, study-wide: The Malian cohort came from a small rural village of predominantly one ethnic group.

TCRdb called clones anew from the multiplex PCR reads with CATT. The sample holds around 57,000 delta-chain clones, 1.7% seen once. This clone was picked up a small number of times. The antigen is unknown. With only one base between it and a far larger clone, this is likely a read error. This same CDR3 is encoded by further DNA sequences in the sample. The clonotype comes from a pool of human donors (malaria-infected and uninfected, not separated). The sequenced material came from gamma-delta T cells from blood.

CDR3 DNA: TGTGCCTTCACAGCTCTAAGGCCATCCTATATACGTACCGGCATTGCTCGGTACACCGATAAACTCATCTTT. Its translation: CAFTALRPSYIRTGIARYTDKLIF. The chain joins TRDV3 to TRDJ1, with D perhaps TRDD2 or TRDD3 (5 bases each). CDR1 is TVYSNPD, CDR2 GDNSRS, per germline (reference sequence). V was trimmed by 3 bases and J by 0 bases, leaving 44 bases between them. The CDR3 consists of 24 residues. The full variable domain, in which reference TRDV3 and TRDJ1 provide the parts outside the CDR3, is CDKVTQSSPDQTVASGSEVVLLCTYDTVYSNPDLFWYRIRPDYSFQFVFYGDNSRSEGADFTQGRFSVKHILTQKAFHLVISPVRTEDSATYYCAFTALRPSYIRTGIARYTDKLIFGKGTRVTVEP.